A single TCR beta chain is shown here with its context. Trimming shortened V by 1 base and J by 7 bases, and 12 bases separated the two germline ends. CDR3 length: 15 residues. Germline loops: CDR1 SGHRS, CDR2 YFSETQ. The sample originates from a study of OX40 agonist ivuxolimab in advanced cancers. Overall study context: With ivuxolimab, an agonistic anti-OX40 (CD134) antibody, patients were treated. Dose-escalation patients had hepatocellular carcinoma, melanoma, renal cell or head and neck cancer. With a range of roughly 20 to 80, age averaged approximately 54 years, and roughly 80% were male.

The assay was immunoSEQ multiplex PCR, and TCRdb's table has in-frame clones only and misses some. The sample includes tens of thousands of clones, about 86% of them seen just once. Cycle 7 day 1, cycle 4 day 1, and baseline were the timepoints at which blood was sampled. Sequences were derived from CD4+ or CD8+ T cells sorted from blood, sampled in a trial of the OX40 agonist ivuxolimab. The genes are TRBV5-1 and TRBJ1-6; unclear D gene. The receptor comes from an adult with an advanced solid tumor such as melanoma, head and neck, liver or kidney cancer. CDR3 coding DNA: TGCGCCAGCAGCTTGTATGGCGGCGGAAATTCACCCCTCCACTTT. Translation gives CASSLYGGGNSPLHF.